The next 19 T cell receptor beta chains were all read from a single sample in a study of OX40 agonist ivuxolimab in advanced cancers. Measured with immunoSEQ multiplex PCR; TCRdb has only the in-frame clones, and not every one. The sample consists of approximately 94,000 clones, about 92% of them appearing once. The material was CD4+ or CD8+ T cells sorted from blood, obtained in a trial of the OX40 agonist ivuxolimab. Receptor source: an adult with an advanced solid tumor such as melanoma, head and neck, liver or kidney cancer.

This CDR3 is CAWSKSGPGELFF. CDR3 sequence (DNA): TGTGCCTGGTCTAAATCCGGGCCCGGGGAGCTGTTTTTT. This rearrangement joins TRBV30 to TRBJ2-2; D not certain. V lost 5 bases to trimming and J lost 6 bases, with 13 bases between them. Germline loops: CDR1 GTSNPN, CDR2 SVGIG (reference sequence). This CDR3 comprises 13 residues.

The chain carries TRBV28 and TRBJ1-5, with a tentative D call TRBD1 (5 bases). V lost 5 bases and J lost 4, with 21 bases in between. The CDR3 sequence is 17 residues long. Germline CDR1 MDHEN, CDR2 SYDVKM. The CDR3 DNA reads as TGTGCCAGCAGTCCCACATGGACACCCGGGAGGAATCAGCCCCAGCATTTT. It translates to CASSPTWTPGRNQPQHF.

The chain joins TRBV6-5 to TRBJ1-1; D is ambiguous. Looked up from germline, CDR1 is MNHEY and CDR2 is SVGAGI. Trimming removed 6 bases at V and 0 bases at J, with 8 bases between. The CDR3 runs 13 residues. The CDR3 region is CASRSTVNTEAFF. CDR3 in DNA: TGTGCCAGCAGATCCACTGTGAACACTGAAGCTTTCTTT.

The V and J genes are TRBV27 and TRBJ1-2; 9 bases map to TRBD1. Germline V gene sequence: CDR1 MNHEY, CDR2 SMNVEV (reference sequence). The CDR3 totals 13 residues. V lost 3 bases, J lost 5 bases, and 1 base stayed unmatched. The CDR3 here is CASSFGTGYGYTF. The CDR3 nucleotides read TGTGCCAGCAGTTTCGGGACAGGGTATGGCTACACCTTC.

This chain uses TRBV19 with TRBJ1-4; a weak D match, TRBD1 (6 bases). There are 14 residues in the CDR3. V lost 7 bases to trimming and J lost 5 bases, with 14 bases between them. CDR1 is LNHDA and CDR2 is SQIVND in the germline V gene (reference sequence). The CDR3 bases are TGTGCCAGTACCAGACAGGCTCAAAATGAAAAACTGTTTTTT. Translation: CASTRQAQNEKLFF.

J is TRBJ2-5 and V is TRBV19; D is uncertain. CDR3 length: 15 residues. Germline assignment: CDR1 LNHDA and CDR2 SQIVND (reference sequence). Trimming stripped 0 bases from V and 4 bases from J, with 12 bases between. CDR3 DNA: TGTGCCAGTAGTATAGACCGGGCCTCGGGAGAGACCCAGTACTTC. This sequence encodes CASSIDRASGETQYF.

The chain uses TRBV5-1 and TRBJ2-5; 13 bases line up with TRBD2. CDR3 length: 20 residues. The germline CDR1 and CDR2 sequences are SGHRS and YFSETQ. The ends lost 1 base at V and 4 bases at J; junction bases unmatched: 16. CDR3 residues: CASSLSTSGLAGVEVETQYF. CDR3 bases: TGCGCCAGCAGCTTGTCAACATCCGGACTAGCGGGAGTTGAGGTAGAGACCCAGTACTTC.

This chain uses TRBV2 with TRBJ1-2; TRBD1 might be the D (6 bases). The CDR3 contains 12 residues. Germline-derived CDR1 and CDR2 are SNHLY and FYNNEI. V gave up 8 bases and J gave up 6 bases, with 13 bases separating them. The CDR3: CASFTGGHGYTF. The CDR3 bases are TGTGCCAGCTTTACCGGGGGGCATGGCTACACCTTC.

This chain joins TRBV18 and TRBJ2-3; the match to TRBD1 covers 7 bases. V shed 2 bases, J shed 1 base, and the junction held 6 bases outside the gene matches. This CDR3 region has 16 residues. Germline CDR1 KGHSH, CDR2 LQKENI. The CDR3 loop reads CASSPKPGQGTDTQYF. The DNA of the CDR3 is TGTGCCAGCTCACCAAAACCAGGACAGGGCACAGATACGCAGTATTTT.

Here the CDR3 reads CASSLGTGLYYEQYF. The CDR3 coding sequence is TGTGCCAGTAGTCTGGGAACAGGGCTGTACTACGAGCAGTACTTC. V is TRBV19 and J is TRBJ2-7; tentative D call: TRBD1 (6 bases). V lost 5 bases, J lost 3 bases, and 17 bases lay in between. CDR3 length: 15 residues. CDR1 and CDR2 from the germline V gene are LNHDA and SQIVND (reference sequence).

The chain is built from TRBV4-1 and TRBJ2-1; D perhaps matches TRBD1 (6 bases). Germline V lookup: CDR1 MGHRA, CDR2 YSYEKL. CDR3 length: 12 residues. The germline V and J ends were trimmed by 0 bases and 10 bases, with 7 bases remaining between them. The CDR3: CASSQDTGEQFF. The CDR3 bases are TGCGCCAGCAGCCAAGATACAGGGGAGCAGTTCTTC.

The genes are TRBV5-1 and TRBJ2-7; D is possibly TRBD1 (5 bases). This CDR3 is 17 amino acids long. V lost 0 bases and J lost 0, with 16 bases in between. CDR1 SGHRS and CDR2 YFSETQ come from the germline V gene. As DNA, the CDR3 is TGCGCCAGCAGCTTGGCCTGGCAGGGCGAGAGCTCCTACGAGCAGTACTTC. Translating gives CASSLAWQGESSYEQYF.

CDR3 DNA: TGCAGCGTTAGCAAAGACTATGGCTACACCTTC. Amino acid sequence: CSVSKDYGYTF. V is TRBV29-1 and J is TRBJ1-2; the D is unclear. Trimming stripped 5 bases from V and 3 bases from J, with 7 bases between. The length of the CDR3 is 11 residues. Germline V gene sequence: CDR1 SQVTM, CDR2 ANQGSEA.

CDR3 amino acids: CASGVADNEQFF. For the CDR3, the DNA is TGTGCCAGCGGGGTAGCGGACAATGAGCAGTTCTTC. V is TRBV7-3 and J is TRBJ2-1; maybe TRBD2 (6 bases). The CDR3 is 12 amino acids. Deletions cut 8 bases from V and 5 bases from J, with 10 bases between. Germline CDR1 and CDR2: SGHTA and FQGTGA.

The chain combines TRBV5-4 with TRBJ2-3; 15 bases fit TRBD2. This CDR3 has 17 amino acids. J gave up 0 bases and V 4 bases, and 3 bases lay outside the gene matches. The germline gives CDR1 SGHNT, CDR2 YYREEE (reference sequence). For the CDR3, the DNA is TGTGCCAGCAGCCCGGGACTAGCGGGAGGCAGCACAGATACGCAGTATTTT. Its protein product is CASSPGLAGGSTDTQYF.

The chain combines TRBV4-1 with TRBJ2-1, with D perhaps matching TRBD1 (5 bases). This CDR3 has 15 amino acids. Germline V gene data show CDR1 as MGHRA and CDR2 as YSYEKL. Trimming left V 3 bases short and J 0 bases short, with 9 bases between. CDR3 region: CASSQDIDSYNEQFF. For the CDR3, the DNA is TGCGCCAGCAGCCAGGACATAGACTCCTACAATGAGCAGTTCTTC.

As DNA, the CDR3 is TGCAGCGTTGGAGAGGGGGCCGTGGAGACCCAGTACTTC. Residues: CSVGEGAVETQYF. The chain joins TRBV29-1 to TRBJ2-5, with 7 bases aligning to TRBD1. Per the germline V gene, CDR1 is SQVTM and CDR2 is ANQGSEA. The CDR3 runs to 13 residues. J was trimmed by 5 bases and V by 4 bases; bases with no gene match: 7.

The chain has TRBV14 and TRBJ2-1; D gene unclear. CDR3 length: 14 amino acids. V was cut by 3 bases and J by 5 bases, with 11 bases left in between. The germline CDR1 and CDR2 sequences are SGHDN and FVKESK. CDR3 region: CASSHLFEDNEQFF. In DNA, the CDR3 is TGTGCCAGCAGCCACTTATTTGAGGACAATGAGCAGTTCTTC.

The rearrangement links TRBV2 to TRBJ1-2; TRBD1 matches at 9 bases. This CDR3 region has 12 residues. J was trimmed by 7 bases and V by 8 bases; bases with no gene match: 5. Germline V lookup: CDR1 SNHLY, CDR2 FYNNEI. The CDR3: CASLQGATGYTF. CDR3 sequence (DNA): TGTGCCAGCCTACAGGGGGCAACTGGCTACACCTTC.